These 8 T cell receptor beta chains were all obtained from the same sample, sequenced in a study of T cells of healthy individuals. One entry per CDR3 protein, called by TCRdb with MiXCR from the 5' RACE reads. The sample consists of nearly 100,000 distinct CDR3 sequences, about 16% of them appearing once. The receptors stem from a human donor in good health.

This clonotype was seen more than once but under ten times. V is TRBV11-1 and J is TRBJ2-5, with 8 bases identical to TRBD1. The trim removed 5 bases at V and 3 bases at J, leaving 8 bases unmatched. Germline CDR1 and CDR2: SGHAT and FQDESV (reference sequence). There are 15 residues in the CDR3. The CDR3 coding sequence is TGTGCCAGCAGCCAGACAGGGGAGGCGGAAGAGACCCAGTACTTC. It translates to CASSQTGEAEETQYF.

This clonotype was seen more than once but under ten times. This chain links TRBV5-4 with TRBJ2-1; tentatively, D is TRBD1 (5 bases). CDR1 and CDR2 (germline): SGHNT, YYREEE (reference sequence). CDR3 length: 13 residues. V dropped 4 bases and J dropped 13 bases, with 18 bases sitting between them. CDR3 in amino acids: CASSALYRQDQFF. CDR3 DNA sequence: TGTGCCAGCAGCGCCCTATACAGGCAGGACCAGTTCTTC.

This sequence joins TRBV9 and TRBJ2-3, with 12 nucleotides matching TRBD2. CDR3 size: 14 residues. The germline gives CDR1 SGDLS, CDR2 YYNGEE. The V segment lost 4 bases and the J segment 7 bases; nucleotides outside the gene matches: 4. The CDR3 reads CASSSGLAGYTQYF. In DNA, the CDR3 is TGTGCCAGCAGCTCCGGACTAGCGGGGTATACGCAGTATTTT.

This clonotype has just a few counts. CDR3 sequence reads: CASSALIRGGGYTF. The CDR3 coding sequence is TGTGCCAGCAGTGCTCTGATCAGGGGAGGTGGCTACACCTTC. This chain connects TRBV2 to TRBJ1-2; D possibly corresponds to TRBD1 (6 bases). The ends were cut back, 4 bases at V and 7 bases at J, with 16 bases in the middle. The CDR3 runs to 14 residues. Germline V gives CDR1 SNHLY, CDR2 FYNNEI.

This clonotype has only a few counts. This chain links TRBV4-2 with TRBJ2-3, with 9 bases matching TRBD2. This CDR3 comprises 14 residues. CDR1 is LGHNA and CDR2 is YNFKEQ in the germline V gene. Unmatched junction bases numbered 2, after V lost 1 base and J lost 6 bases. DNA for the CDR3: TGTGCCAGCAGCCAAGGACTAGCGGAGGATACGCAGTATTTT. Its translation: CASSQGLAEDTQYF.

The CDR3 DNA reads as TGTGCCAGCAGCCCATGGACAGGCTATTCGGCTTTCTTT. Translation: CASSPWTGYSAFF. The genes are TRBV3-1 and TRBJ1-1; the match to TRBD1 covers 7 bases. V lost 4 bases, J lost 11 bases, and 10 bases stayed unmatched. Germline V CDR1 and CDR2: LGHDT, YNNKEL (reference sequence). The CDR3 consists of 13 residues.

This clonotype appeared many times. This chain uses TRBV6-5 with TRBJ1-2; tentative D call: TRBD1 (5 bases). Germline V gene data show CDR1 as MNHEY and CDR2 as SVGAGI. V shed 7 bases and J shed 10 bases, with 16 bases lying between them. CDR3 size: 12 residues. The CDR3 sequence is CASTRAQGVYTF. The CDR3, as DNA: TGTGCCAGCACTAGGGCCCAAGGGGTCTACACCTTC.

This clonotype was found many times. The rearrangement joins TRBV28 to TRBJ2-3; 11 bases line up with TRBD2. Germline loops: CDR1 MDHEN, CDR2 SYDVKM. The J segment lost 0 bases and the V segment lost 4 bases, leaving 18 bases of the junction unmatched. The CDR3 totals 21 residues. The CDR3 DNA is TGTGCCAGCAGTTCACACCTCGGTCTAGCGGGAGGTATTGGTAGCACAGATACGCAGTATTTT. Translated, it gives CASSSHLGLAGGIGSTDTQYF.